These 4 T cell receptor beta chains originate from one sample sequenced in a study of T cell changes during pregnancy in multiple sclerosis. Produced via immunoSEQ multiplex PCR; TCRdb's table is partial and in-frame only. The table lists about 57,000 clones, about 91% of them singletons, with about 3.7% in the top ten. Sequenced here: peripheral blood, sampled after pregnancy. The receptors were sampled from a female donor in good health, enrolled as a control in a pregnancy study.

This clone showed up just a few times. The V and J genes are TRBV7-9 and TRBJ2-7; 9 bases align to TRBD1. V dropped 7 bases and J dropped 3; count of bases not matched to a gene: 7. Germline values: CDR1 SEHNR, CDR2 FQNEAQ (reference sequence). The CDR3 length is 14 residues. In DNA form, the CDR3 reads TGTGCCAGCACCCCGGGGGGACAGGGCTACGAGCAGTACTTC. Translation: CASTPGGQGYEQYF.

CDR3 protein: CASSQGGQNTGELFF. In DNA, the CDR3 is TGTGCCAGCAGCCAAGGGGGCCAGAACACCGGGGAGCTGTTTTTT. V and J are TRBV4-2 and TRBJ2-2; maybe TRBD1 (5 bases). This CDR3 spans 15 amino acids. CDR1 LGHNA and CDR2 YNFKEQ come from the germline V gene. The V and J ends lost 1 base and 1 base respectively, with 7 bases between them.

This clone has a handful of counts. The chain has TRBV6-5 and TRBJ1-1; 7 bases map to TRBD1. Germline V gives CDR1 MNHEY, CDR2 SVGAGI. J was trimmed by 3 bases and V by 2 bases; bases with no gene match: 9. CDR3 length equals 16 residues. The chain's CDR3 is CASSYRLGQRYTEAFF. The CDR3 coding sequence is TGTGCCAGCAGTTACCGACTGGGACAGAGATACACTGAAGCTTTCTTT.

This clone came up once. The chain uses TRBV19 and TRBJ1-5; 8 bases are a match to TRBD1. V trimming: 7 bases; J trimming: 7 bases; junction bases outside the gene matches: 6. This CDR3 has 13 amino acids. Germline CDR1 reads LNHDA; CDR2 reads SQIVND (reference sequence). For the CDR3, the DNA is TGTGCCAGTAAGGACAGGGAGGGGCAGCCCCAGCATTTT. Encoded protein: CASKDREGQPQHF.